This T cell receptor (beta chain) was obtained from a study of blood T cell repertoires in COVID-19. The wider study: Samples of COVID-19 (acute and convalescent) were obtained from the United States, Italy and Spain.

The length of the CDR3 is 13 residues. Trimming pared 0 bases from V and 6 bases from J, leaving 9 bases between. CDR1 and CDR2 from the germline V gene are MNHEY and SVGAGI. Some clones are missing from TCRdb's copy, which holds only in-frame ones; the method was immunoSEQ multiplex PCR. This sample yields some 150,000 clones, of which roughly 84% are seen a single time; about 1.2% belongs to the top ten. The chain uses TRBV6-5 and TRBJ2-7; D possibly corresponds to TRBD1 (6 bases). The sequenced sample consisted of peripheral blood. The sequence was collected from a man in his sixties who had recovered from COVID-19. CDR3 nucleotides: TGTGCCAGCAGTTACTCCAGGGGTAGCGAGCAGTACTTC. It is translated as CASSYSRGSEQYF.